This T cell receptor (beta chain) originates from a study of blood T cell repertoires in COVID-19. Study-level information: Donors in the United States, Italy and Spain gave samples during acute or convalescent COVID-19. Sources were T cells, B-cell-depleted T cells, or PBMCs; the material itself was cDNA or gDNA.

CDR1 is SGDLS, CDR2 YYNGEE, per germline. The CDR3 consists of 15 residues. After removal of 3 bases from V and 1 base from J, the junction contained 3 bases not matched to a gene. The authors' processing: Amplification with reference gene primers provided the estimates of nucleated cell counts. The repertoire was sequenced with immunoSEQ multiplex PCR; TCRdb's copy has only in-frame clones and lacks some. V, J and clone size are taken as reported in that table, and D and trimming were inferred from the DNA itself. The sample records 110,000 or so clones, 85% being singletons. The V call is TRBV9, the J call TRBJ1-1; 10 nucleotides align to TRBD1. This receptor was obtained from a human donor in a cohort sampled during active COVID-19. The sample was peripheral blood. The CDR3 here is CASSARQGANTEAFF. In DNA, the CDR3 is TGTGCCAGCAGCGCGAGACAGGGGGCGAACACTGAAGCTTTCTTT.